This entry lists 5 T cell receptor beta chains sequenced from one sample in a study of blood T cells in healthy people across ages. PCR was performed a second time for roughly 6 to 12 cycles using a sample-barcoded 5' primer and a J-beta primer mix. TCRdb redid the calling of the 5' RACE reads with MiXCR, one entry per CDR3 protein. The data contain roughly 570,000 distinct CDR3 sequences, 25% to 30% of them singletons. The sequenced sample consisted of blood. The receptor source for this set is a woman in her 70s in good health.

V usage is TRBV20-1 and J usage is TRBJ2-5; 7 bases are shared with TRBD2. Per germline, CDR1 DFQATT and CDR2 SNEGSKA (reference sequence). The CDR3 runs 13 residues. V dropped 4 bases and J dropped 2; count of bases not matched to a gene: 4. The CDR3 region has the DNA TGCAGTGCTACCTCTAGCGGACAAGAGACCCAGTACTTC. Encoded protein: CSATSSGQETQYF.

The chain carries TRBV4-2 and TRBJ2-1; D uncertain. The V end lost 5 bases, the J end lost 2 bases, and 4 bases lay between the germline ends. The length of the CDR3 is 12 residues. Germline V gives CDR1 LGHNA, CDR2 YNFKEQ. As DNA, the CDR3 is TGTGCCAGCAGCGAACCCTACAATGAGCAGTTCTTC. This gives the protein CASSEPYNEQFF.

The gene calls are TRBV6-4 and TRBJ2-2; possible D gene TRBD1, 5 bases. This CDR3 contains 14 residues. The V gene's germline CDR1 is MRHNA and CDR2 SNTAGT. V shed 5 bases and J shed 5 bases, with 12 bases lying between them. CDR3 nucleotides: TGTGCCAGCAGTTACGACAGTGTGACCGGGGAGCTGTTTTTT. It yields the protein CASSYDSVTGELFF.

The chain couples TRBV28 to TRBJ2-5; D assignment may be TRBD1 or TRBD2 (7 bases each). V shed 8 bases and J shed 5 bases, with 12 bases lying between them. Per the germline V gene, CDR1 is MDHEN and CDR2 is SYDVKM. CDR3 length equals 12 residues. The CDR3 coding sequence is TGTGCCAGCTCAGGGGGGGCGGAGACCCAGTACTTC. This sequence encodes CASSGGAETQYF.

The chain uses TRBV7-3 and TRBJ2-7, with D perhaps matching TRBD1 or TRBD2 (5 bases each). The J call may be faulty, since TRBJ2-1 better matches the DNA end. Germline V lookup: CDR1 SGHTA, CDR2 FQGTGA. The CDR3 consists of 14 residues. CDR3 sequence reads: CASSLGGSPNEQFF. CDR3 sequence (DNA): TGTGCCAGCAGCCTTGGGGGTAGTCCGAATGAGCAGTTCTTC.